This T cell receptor (beta chain) was sequenced in a study of cytomegalovirus exposure and HLA in healthy donors. Whole-study results and caveats: Links to common viral pathogens appeared, in a later analysis, for several of the most significant clusters.

Use of 60 Vbeta and 13 Jbeta primers characterized the PCR. Sequencing used immunoSEQ multiplex PCR; TCRdb keeps in-frame clones, though not all of them. The sample consists of 120,000 to 150,000 clones, roughly 80% of them appearing once. Likely unrecorded immune exposures existed in these nominally healthy donors. The CDR3 loop spans 16 amino acids. Per germline, CDR1 SGDLS and CDR2 YYNGEE. V shed 3 bases, J shed 4 bases, and the junction held 8 bases outside the gene matches. A note on this clone: Its cognate antigen is unknown.

The sequencing input was PBMCs. J is TRBJ1-2 and V is TRBV9; 11 nucleotides match TRBD1. The sequence came from a female donor in good health and CMV-seronegative. The CDR3 spells CASSERTGGASYGYTF. Written as DNA, the CDR3 is TGTGCCAGCAGCGAACGGACAGGGGGCGCGTCCTATGGCTACACCTTC.